This T cell receptor beta chain was profiled in a study of blood T cell repertoires in COVID-19. Losses at the gene ends were 7 bases for V and 8 bases for J; bases not matched to a gene: 7. Germline V lookup: CDR1 SGHVS, CDR2 FNYEAQ. This CDR3 comprises 15 residues. Original methodology: Quantification of nucleated cells was approximated via reference gene primer amplification. TCRdb's copy holds only in-frame clones and misses some; the assay was immunoSEQ multiplex PCR. V and J calls and clone size are given by that table; D and trimming were obtained from the DNA. Of 80,000 to 90,000 clones listed, 86% were seen once; the top ten hold more than 1%.

The clonotype was recovered from an elderly man with active or convalescent COVID-19. The sequencing sample was made of peripheral blood. The chain recombines TRBV7-6 with TRBJ2-1, with 14 bases lining up with TRBD2. The CDR3 nucleotides read TGTGCCAGCACCGGGGGACTAGCGGGAGACCATGAGCAGTTCTTC. Translated: CASTGGLAGDHEQFF.